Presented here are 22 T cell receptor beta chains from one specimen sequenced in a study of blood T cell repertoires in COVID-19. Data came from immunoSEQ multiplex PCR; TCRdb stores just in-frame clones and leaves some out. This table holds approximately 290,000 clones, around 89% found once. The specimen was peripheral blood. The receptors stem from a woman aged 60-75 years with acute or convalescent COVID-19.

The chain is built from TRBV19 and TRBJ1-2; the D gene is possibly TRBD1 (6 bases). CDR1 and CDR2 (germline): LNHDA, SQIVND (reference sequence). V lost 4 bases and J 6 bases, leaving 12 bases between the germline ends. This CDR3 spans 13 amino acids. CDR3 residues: CASSTGTTDGYTF. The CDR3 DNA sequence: TGTGCCAGTAGTACCGGGACAACTGATGGCTACACCTTC.

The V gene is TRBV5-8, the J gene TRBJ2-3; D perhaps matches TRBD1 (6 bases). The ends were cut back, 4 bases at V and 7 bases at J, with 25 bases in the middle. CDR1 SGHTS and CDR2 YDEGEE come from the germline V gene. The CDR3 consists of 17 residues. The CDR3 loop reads CASSRPQGRVERYTQYF. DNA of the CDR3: TGTGCCAGCAGCCGCCCACAGGGAAGGGTCGAGCGGTATACGCAGTATTTT.

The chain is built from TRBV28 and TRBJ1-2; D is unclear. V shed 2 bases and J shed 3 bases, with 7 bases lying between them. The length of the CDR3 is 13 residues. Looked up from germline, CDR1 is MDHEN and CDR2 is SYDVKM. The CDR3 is CASSLLGHYGYTF. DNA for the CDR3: TGTGCCAGCAGTTTACTGGGCCACTATGGCTACACCTTC.

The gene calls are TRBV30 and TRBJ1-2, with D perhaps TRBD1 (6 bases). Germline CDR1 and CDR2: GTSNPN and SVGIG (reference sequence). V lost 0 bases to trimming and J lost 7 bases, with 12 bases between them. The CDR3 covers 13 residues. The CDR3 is CAWSVPGVGGYTF. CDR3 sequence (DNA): TGTGCCTGGAGTGTCCCAGGGGTCGGTGGCTACACCTTC.

The CDR3 DNA follows: TGTGCCACCAGTGACTCTGCAGCCAGGGCCCTAAGCACAGATACGCAGTATTTT. This gives the protein CATSDSAARALSTDTQYF. The rearrangement links TRBV24-1 to TRBJ2-3; D possibly corresponds to TRBD1 (5 bases). The length of the CDR3 is 18 residues. V shed 4 bases and J shed 0 bases, with 19 bases lying between them. Per germline, CDR1 KGHDR and CDR2 SFDVKD.

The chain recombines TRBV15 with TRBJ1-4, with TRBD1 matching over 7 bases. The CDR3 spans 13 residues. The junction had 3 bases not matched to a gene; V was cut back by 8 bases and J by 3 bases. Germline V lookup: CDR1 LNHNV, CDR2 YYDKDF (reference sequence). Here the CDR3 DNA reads TGTGCCACCTCAGGGGGACCTAATGAAAAACTGTTTTTT. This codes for CATSGGPNEKLFF.

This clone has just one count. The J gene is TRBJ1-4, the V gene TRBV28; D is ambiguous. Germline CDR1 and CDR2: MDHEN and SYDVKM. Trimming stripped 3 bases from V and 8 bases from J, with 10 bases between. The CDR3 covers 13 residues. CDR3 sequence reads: CASSLGREEKLFF. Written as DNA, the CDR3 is TGTGCCAGCAGTTTGGGTAGGGAGGAAAAACTGTTTTTT.

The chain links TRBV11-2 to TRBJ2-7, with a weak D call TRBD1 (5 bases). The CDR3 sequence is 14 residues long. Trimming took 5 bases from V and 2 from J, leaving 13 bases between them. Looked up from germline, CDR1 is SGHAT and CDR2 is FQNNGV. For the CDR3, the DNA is TGTGCCAGCAGCCCGACAGTGCTCCCCTACGAGCAGTACTTC. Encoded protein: CASSPTVLPYEQYF.

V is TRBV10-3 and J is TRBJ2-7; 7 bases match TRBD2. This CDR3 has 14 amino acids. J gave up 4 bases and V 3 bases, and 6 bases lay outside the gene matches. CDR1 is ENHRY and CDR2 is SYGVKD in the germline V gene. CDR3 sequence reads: CAISDGTMEYEQYF. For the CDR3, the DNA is TGTGCCATCAGTGACGGGACTATGGAATACGAGCAGTACTTC.

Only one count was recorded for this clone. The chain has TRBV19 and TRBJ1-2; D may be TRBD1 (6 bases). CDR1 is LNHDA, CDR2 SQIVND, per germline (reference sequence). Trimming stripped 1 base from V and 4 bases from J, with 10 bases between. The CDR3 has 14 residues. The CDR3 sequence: CASSIVDSVYGYTF. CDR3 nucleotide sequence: TGTGCCAGTAGTATAGTGGACAGCGTCTATGGCTACACCTTC. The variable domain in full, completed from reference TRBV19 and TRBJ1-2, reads DGGITQSPKYLFRKEGQNVTLSCEQNLNHDAMYWYRQDPGQGLRLIYYSQIVNDFQKGDIAEGYSVSREKKESFPLTVTSAQKNPTAFYLCASSIVDSVYGYTFGSGTRLTVV.

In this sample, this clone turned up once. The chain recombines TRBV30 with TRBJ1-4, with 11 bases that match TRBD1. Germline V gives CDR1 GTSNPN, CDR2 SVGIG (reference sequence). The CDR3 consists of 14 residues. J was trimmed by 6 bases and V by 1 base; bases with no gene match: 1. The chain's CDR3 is CAWSGDRGDEKLFF. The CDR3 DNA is TGTGCCTGGAGTGGGGACAGGGGGGATGAAAAACTGTTTTTT.

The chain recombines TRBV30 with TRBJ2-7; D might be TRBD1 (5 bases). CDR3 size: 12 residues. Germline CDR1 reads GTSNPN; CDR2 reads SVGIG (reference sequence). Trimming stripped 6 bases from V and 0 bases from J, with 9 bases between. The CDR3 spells CACTTASYEQYF. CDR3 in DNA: TGTGCCTGTACGACAGCCTCCTACGAGCAGTACTTC.

This CDR3 is CASSLRSEETQYF. CDR3 bases: TGCGCCAGCAGCTTGAGATCAGAAGAGACCCAGTACTTC. The chain carries TRBV5-1 and TRBJ2-5; D is ambiguous. V was pared by 1 base and J by 3 bases, with 7 bases between. Germline V lookup: CDR1 SGHRS, CDR2 YFSETQ. This CDR3 is 13 amino acids long.

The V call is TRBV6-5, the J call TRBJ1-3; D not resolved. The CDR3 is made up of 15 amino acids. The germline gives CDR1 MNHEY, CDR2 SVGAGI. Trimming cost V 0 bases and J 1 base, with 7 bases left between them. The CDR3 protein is CASSYSARSGNTIYF. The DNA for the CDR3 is TGTGCCAGCAGTTACTCGGCCAGGTCTGGAAACACCATATATTTT.

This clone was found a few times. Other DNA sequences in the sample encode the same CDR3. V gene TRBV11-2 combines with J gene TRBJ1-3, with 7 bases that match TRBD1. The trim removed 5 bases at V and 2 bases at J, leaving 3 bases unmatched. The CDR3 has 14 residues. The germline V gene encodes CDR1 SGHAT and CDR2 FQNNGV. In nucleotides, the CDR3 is TGTGCCAGCAGCAGGGGACAGCCTGGAAACACCATATATTTT. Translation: CASSRGQPGNTIYF.

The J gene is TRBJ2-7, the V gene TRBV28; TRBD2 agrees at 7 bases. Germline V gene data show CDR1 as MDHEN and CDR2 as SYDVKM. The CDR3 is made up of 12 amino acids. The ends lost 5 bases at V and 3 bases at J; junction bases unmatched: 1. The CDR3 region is CASSRGVYEQYF. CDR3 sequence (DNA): TGTGCCAGCAGTCGGGGGGTCTACGAGCAGTACTTC. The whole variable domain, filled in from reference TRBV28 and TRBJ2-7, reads DVKVTQSSRYLVKRTGEKVFLECVQDMDHENMFWYRQDPGLGLRLIYFSYDVKMKEKGDIPEGYSVSREKKERFSLILESASTNQTSMYLCASSRGVYEQYFGPGTRLTVT.

The CDR3 reads CASRSTSGSVDEQYF. CDR3 coding DNA: TGTGCCAGCCGGTCTACTAGCGGGAGTGTCGACGAGCAGTACTTC. This chain joins TRBV19 and TRBJ2-7, with 11 bases fitting TRBD2. V gave up 9 bases and J gave up 5 bases; unmatched junction bases: 12. The CDR3 runs 15 residues. CDR1 and CDR2 from the germline V gene are LNHDA and SQIVND (reference sequence).

For the CDR3, the DNA is TGTGCCAGCAGCAGAGGACAGGGTAGGGAAAAACTGTTTTTT. Protein: CASSRGQGREKLFF. The chain is built from TRBV7-9 and TRBJ1-4; 8 bases match TRBD1. This CDR3 region has 14 residues. V was clipped by 5 bases and J by 8 bases; unmatched bases: 7. Germline V CDR1 and CDR2: SEHNR, FQNEAQ (reference sequence).

CDR3 region: CASSLGGRTGSGNTIYF. For the CDR3, the DNA is TGTGCCAGCAGCTTAGGGGGCCGGACAGGGAGTGGAAACACCATATATTTT. The gene calls are TRBV7-2 and TRBJ1-3; TRBD1 agrees at 8 bases. The CDR3 runs to 17 residues. CDR1 and CDR2 (germline): SGHTA, FQGNSA. Trimming cost V 1 base and J 3 bases; bases outside gene matches: 8.

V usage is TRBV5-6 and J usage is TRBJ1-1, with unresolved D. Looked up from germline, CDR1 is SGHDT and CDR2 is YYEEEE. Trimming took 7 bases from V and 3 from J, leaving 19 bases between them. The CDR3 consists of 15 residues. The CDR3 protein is CASFSLDRGYTEAFF. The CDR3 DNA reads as TGTGCCAGCTTTTCCCTTGATCGGGGATACACTGAAGCTTTCTTT. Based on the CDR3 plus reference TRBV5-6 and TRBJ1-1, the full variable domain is DAGVTQSPTHLIKTRGQQVTLRCSPKSGHDTVSWYQQALGQGPQFIFQYYEEEERQRGNFPDRFSGHQFPNYSSELNVNALLLGDSALYLCASFSLDRGYTEAFFGQGTRLTVV.

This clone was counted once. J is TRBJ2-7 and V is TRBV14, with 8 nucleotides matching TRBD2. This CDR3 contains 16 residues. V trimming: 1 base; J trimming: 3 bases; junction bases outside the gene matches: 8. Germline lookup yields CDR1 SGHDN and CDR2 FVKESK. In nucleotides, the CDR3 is TGTGCCAGCAGCCAAGTTACCGGGACTAGGGGCTACGAGCAGTACTTC. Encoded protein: CASSQVTGTRGYEQYF.

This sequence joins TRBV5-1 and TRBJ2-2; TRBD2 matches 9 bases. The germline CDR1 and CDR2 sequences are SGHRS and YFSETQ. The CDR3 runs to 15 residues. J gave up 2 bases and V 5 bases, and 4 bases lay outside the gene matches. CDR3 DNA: TGCGCCAGCAGGCTGACTAGCGGAAACACCGGGGAGCTGTTTTTT. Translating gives CASRLTSGNTGELFF.